Below are 25 T cell receptor beta chains sequenced from a single sample in a study of tumor and adjacent non-tumor tissue in lung cancer. No cell sorting was done before RNA was extracted from the tissue. TCRbeta libraries were built with three rounds of nested PCR, modified from ARM-PCR. TCRdb analysed the multiplex PCR reads with MiXCR anew, one entry per CDR3 protein. This sample has over 110,000 distinct CDR3 sequences, with approximately 72% found just once. The specimen sequenced was lung tumor tissue. Receptor source: a man in his sixties with small cell lung cancer.

To note about this clonotype: Sequence at one end of the junction differs from germline and may be a read error. The chain uses TRBV4-2 and TRBJ2-7, with D perhaps matching TRBD1 or TRBD2 (7 bases each). The CDR3 contains 15 residues. Looked up from germline, CDR1 is LGHNA and CDR2 is YNFKEQ. CDR3 sequence (DNA): TGTGCCAGCAGCCAACACGACAGGGAGGGCGACGAGCAGTATTTC. Translated: CASSQHDREGDEQYF.

The CDR3, as DNA: TGTGCCGGCAGCGACCGGGAGAACAATGAGCAGTTCTTC. Protein sequence: CAGSDRENNEQFF. The chain joins TRBV10-3 to TRBJ2-1, with D possibly being TRBD2 (6 bases). This CDR3 is 13 amino acids long. The V end lost 11 bases, the J end lost 5 bases, and 16 bases lay between the germline ends. Germline lookup yields CDR1 ENHRY and CDR2 SYGVKD.

This clonotype was observed once. A junction end diverges from the germline sequence, so it may reflect a read error. The V gene is TRBV20-1, the J gene TRBJ1-2; D ambiguous. The CDR3 consists of 12 residues. Germline lookup yields CDR1 DFQATT and CDR2 SNEGSKA (reference sequence). CDR3 nucleotides: TGCAGTGCTAGAACCAGAAACTATGACTACACCTTC. Its translation: CSARTRNYDYTF.

This clonotype was recorded at least ten times. J is TRBJ1-1 and V is TRBV29-1; the match to TRBD1 covers 7 bases. This CDR3 spans 11 amino acids. V shed 6 bases, J shed 8 bases, and the junction held 6 bases outside the gene matches. The germline gives CDR1 SQVTM, CDR2 ANQGSEA. CDR3: CSVGTAKEAFF. CDR3 in DNA: TGCAGCGTGGGGACAGCCAAGGAAGCTTTCTTT.

V usage is TRBV28 and J usage is TRBJ2-1, with 11 bases matching TRBD2. V shed 7 bases and J 6 bases; nucleotides not matched to a gene: 2. CDR1 and CDR2 from the germline V gene are MDHEN and SYDVKM. The CDR3 runs to 13 residues. This chain's CDR3 is CASITSGSNEQFF. The CDR3 nucleotides read TGTGCCAGCATTACTAGCGGGAGCAATGAGCAGTTCTTC.

The J gene is TRBJ1-6, the V gene TRBV12-3 or TRBV12-4; the D is unclear. V was cut by 6 bases and J by 9 bases, with 9 bases left in between. This CDR3 region has 12 residues. The CDR3, as DNA: TGTGCCAGCAGCTCTGACTTTTCACCCCTCCACTTT. As protein: CASSSDFSPLHF.

This clonotype came up many times. The chain is built from TRBV20-1 and TRBJ1-1; tentative D call: TRBD1 (6 bases). V was pared by 5 bases and J by 0 bases, with 22 bases between. The CDR3 runs to 17 residues. From germline, CDR1 is DFQATT and CDR2 SNEGSKA (reference sequence). DNA of the CDR3: TGCAGTGCTGATCTCGGACAGCATATTCAAATGAACACTGAAGCTTTCTTT. This codes for CSADLGQHIQMNTEAFF.

A remark on this clonotype: Since a much larger clone is just one base distant, this may be a read error. The chain links TRBV4-1 to TRBJ2-7, with 8 nucleotides matching TRBD1. Germline V lookup: CDR1 MGHRA, CDR2 YSYEKL. The CDR3 covers 13 residues. J lost 4 bases, V lost 5 bases, and 4 bases had no gene match. Written as DNA, the CDR3 is TGCGCCAGCAGCATCGGGACAGGTTACGAGCAGTACTTC. This codes for CASSIGTGYEQYF.

Of note for this clonotype: One junction end disagrees with the germline gene, perhaps due to a read error. The chain combines TRBV11-1 with TRBJ2-1; 10 nucleotides align to TRBD1. There are 17 residues in the CDR3. CDR1 is SGHAT and CDR2 is FQDESV in the germline V gene (reference sequence). CDR3 DNA sequence: TGTGCCTGCAGCTTAGTCCCGGGACAGGGGCCCTACAATGAGCAGTTCTTC. Amino acid sequence: CACSLVPGQGPYNEQFF.

This clonotype was counted at least ten times. DNA for the CDR3: TGCAGCGGGCACAGGGTGAGGAATGAGCAGTTCTTC. It yields the protein CSGHRVRNEQFF. This chain joins TRBV29-1 and TRBJ2-1, with a possible D match to TRBD1 (6 bases). V lost 7 bases and J 7 bases, leaving 14 bases between the germline ends. This CDR3 has 12 amino acids. In germline, CDR1 is SQVTM, CDR2 ANQGSEA.

Worth noting for this clonotype: Given a much more abundant clone one base away, this may be a read error. The CDR3 end shows no conserved phenylalanine or tryptophan, and so a read error is likely. This chain uses TRBV20-1 with TRBJ2-2; TRBD2 agrees at 8 bases. This CDR3 comprises 15 residues. CDR1 is DFQATT, CDR2 SNEGSKA, per germline (reference sequence). V was clipped by 2 bases and J by 3 bases; unmatched bases: 5. The chain's CDR3 is CSARKSGRDTGELFS. In DNA, the CDR3 is TGCAGTGCTAGAAAGAGCGGGAGAGACACCGGGGAGCTGTTTTCT.

The V call is TRBV18, the J call TRBJ2-1; 9 bases line up with TRBD1. V was clipped by 4 bases and J by 9 bases; unmatched bases: 4. The CDR3 covers 13 residues. The germline gives CDR1 KGHSH, CDR2 LQKENI. CDR3 region: CASSQTGGIEQFF. The CDR3 nucleotides are TGTGCCAGCTCACAGACAGGGGGTATTGAGCAGTTCTTC.

This clonotype was seen many times. The chain couples TRBV20-1 to TRBJ2-3; D gene ambiguous. CDR1 is DFQATT and CDR2 is SNEGSKA in the germline V gene (reference sequence). The CDR3 sequence is 13 residues long. V lost 3 bases, J lost 2 bases, and 9 bases lay in between. The CDR3 nucleotides are TGCAGTGCTAGTGGCACAAACACAGATACGCAGTATTTT. Its translation is CSASGTNTDTQYF.

A remark on this clonotype: An end of the junction does not agree with germline; a read error may underlie this. The genes are TRBV4-1 and TRBJ2-7; D unclear. Germline CDR1 MGHRA, CDR2 YSYEKL. The CDR3 extends over 15 amino acids. In nucleotides, the CDR3 is TGCTCCAGCAGCGAAGAACCCGACACTACCTACGAGCAGTACTTC. The encoded protein is CSSSEEPDTTYEQYF.

On this clonotype: An end of the junction differs from the germline gene, which may be a read error. The chain uses TRBV11-3 and TRBJ2-3, with D unclear. This CDR3 contains 12 residues. Germline assignment: CDR1 SGHNT and CDR2 YENEEA. The CDR3 DNA follows: TGTGCCAGCAGCCCAGACACAGATACACAGTATTTT. Translated: CASSPDTDTQYF.

With regard to this clonotype: Since the CDR3 does not end with the conserved phenylalanine or tryptophan, this likely comes from a read error. The chain couples TRBV6-1 to TRBJ2-2; possibly TRBD2 for D (6 bases). The CDR3 loop spans 16 amino acids. In germline, CDR1 is MNHNS, CDR2 SASEGT. CDR3 in DNA: TGTACCAGCAGTGTCACCCGGCGGGATAACACCGGGGAGCTGTTTTAT. Amino acid sequence: CTSSVTRRDNTGELFY.

As to this clonotype: This could be a read error, since a much larger clone is one nucleotide away. The chain links TRBV20-1 to TRBJ1-5; TRBD1 agrees at 7 bases. CDR1 and CDR2 from the germline V gene are DFQATT and SNEGSKA (reference sequence). V shed 4 bases and J 10 bases; nucleotides not matched to a gene: 7. CDR3 length: 12 residues. The CDR3, as DNA: TGCAGTGCTATTTGGCAGGGGGGTCCCCAGCATTTT. Translated, it gives CSAIWQGGPQHF.

About this clonotype: One end of the junction varies from germline; a read error may be responsible. This rearrangement joins TRBV20-1 to TRBJ1-5; possible D gene TRBD1, 5 bases. CDR1 is DFQATT, CDR2 SNEGSKA, per germline (reference sequence). The CDR3 is 13 amino acids. This CDR3 is CSVPGRSNQPQHF. CDR3 bases: TGCAGTGTTCCAGGGAGGAGCAATCAGCCTCAGCATTTT.

Of note for this clonotype: One end of the junction does not line up with germline, which may come from a read error. The chain employs TRBV6-1 and TRBJ2-1, with D perhaps TRBD2 (5 bases). The CDR3 loop spans 14 amino acids. In germline, CDR1 is MNHNS, CDR2 SASEGT. CDR3 sequence (DNA): TGTGTCAGCAGTGCCCCTACTAGTCGGAATGAGCAGTTCTTC. Its translation is CVSSAPTSRNEQFF.

This clonotype has just one count. Lacking the conserved final phenylalanine or tryptophan, this CDR3 likely reflects a read error. V is TRBV20-1 and J is TRBJ1-1; no firm D call. The V end lost 6 bases, the J end lost 2 bases, and 13 bases lay between the germline ends. Germline lookup yields CDR1 DFQATT and CDR2 SNEGSKA (reference sequence). The CDR3 has 13 residues. CDR3 loop: CSAQPDGNTEAFS. In nucleotides, the CDR3 is TGCAGTGCCCAACCGGACGGAAACACTGAAGCTTTCTCT.

The sample holds many counts of this clonotype. The rearrangement uses TRBV11-1 and TRBJ2-1; 8 bases map to TRBD1. From germline, CDR1 is SGHAT and CDR2 FQDESV (reference sequence). The CDR3 sequence is 16 residues long. Germline trimming cut 5 bases from V and 5 bases from J; bases unmatched to any gene: 11. CDR3 loop: CASSRPQGAYNNEQFF. The CDR3 DNA follows: TGTGCCAGCAGCCGACCCCAGGGGGCGTATAACAATGAGCAGTTCTTC.

This clonotype has at least ten counts. V usage is TRBV4-1 and J usage is TRBJ1-4; no reliable D call. The germline V and J ends were trimmed by 4 bases and 7 bases, with 13 bases remaining between them. CDR3 length: 14 amino acids. Germline V lookup: CDR1 MGHRA, CDR2 YSYEKL. The CDR3 loop is CASSRGGSFEKLFF. CDR3 nucleotide sequence: TGCGCCAGCAGCCGCGGCGGGTCATTTGAAAAACTGTTTTTT.

In its sample, this clonotype was seen a few times. This sequence joins TRBV24-1 and TRBJ2-1; 11 bases align to TRBD1. CDR1 and CDR2 from the germline V gene are KGHDR and SFDVKD. The CDR3 loop spans 15 amino acids. V gave up 2 bases and J gave up 7 bases; unmatched junction bases: 3. CDR3 nucleotides: TGTGCCACCAGTGATTCCGGGACAGGGGGTAATGAGCAGTTCTTC. As protein: CATSDSGTGGNEQFF.

The chain links TRBV6-1 to TRBJ2-2, with TRBD2 identical over 11 bases. Trimming removed 10 bases from V and 6 bases from J; junction bases left unmatched: 13. This CDR3 has 16 amino acids. Per germline, CDR1 MNHNS and CDR2 SASEGT. The CDR3 DNA reads TGTGCCACAACGATCTCGGGACTAGCGGTCCCCGGGGAGCTGTTTTTT. It specifies CATTISGLAVPGELFF.

This clonotype was picked up many times. The rearrangement joins TRBV11-1 to TRBJ2-5; no clear D. Per the germline V gene, CDR1 is SGHAT and CDR2 is FQDESV (reference sequence). The V gene lost 5 bases and the J gene lost 2 bases, with 12 bases spanning the gap. The CDR3 covers 14 residues. The CDR3 nucleotides read TGTGCCAGCAGCATACGGCAGAAACAAGAGACCCAGTACTTC. Translated, it gives CASSIRQKQETQYF.